Below, one T cell receptor (beta chain) is given with its context. This entry is derived from a study of T cells in tumors after PD-1 blockade. Overall study: Either cemiplimab 350 mg every 2 weeks or pembrolizumab 200 mg every 3 weeks was given.

CDR1 is SNHLY, CDR2 FYNNEI, per germline. CDR3 length: 14 residues. Trimming shortened V by 7 bases and J by 4 bases, and 13 bases separated the two germline ends. The data were produced by immunoSEQ multiplex PCR, yet TCRdb's version contains in-frame clones alone and is incomplete. The table shows some 11,000 clones, with 63% occurring only once. The J gene is TRBJ2-2, the V gene TRBV2; perhaps TRBD1 as D (6 bases). The starting material was tumor tissue, obtained before anti-PD-1 treatment. The clonotype was recovered from a human donor with basal cell carcinoma. Here the CDR3 DNA reads TGTGCCAGCACCGGACAGCTATCCACCGGGGAGCTGTTTTTT. This encodes CASTGQLSTGELFF.